This T cell receptor (beta chain) was documented in a study of regulatory T cells in long-lasting Graves disease. Study findings and constraints: Persistent Graves' patients showed a TCR diversity that was lower than that of newly diagnosed ones. The study found persistent patients shared more public clonotypes (roughly 3,000) than new patients (around 1,000). Persistent disease samples used TRBV28, TRBJ1-2 and TRBJ2-5 preferentially.

Time point denoted: persistent/refractory GD, antithyroid drugs over 5 years with positive TRAb. Preparation of the TCR library used RNA extracted from PBMCs. Tubes containing EDTA received about 10 milliliters of drawn peripheral blood. V shed 5 bases, J shed 0 bases, and the junction held 7 bases outside the gene matches. This CDR3 is built from 17 residues. With respect to this clonotype: Its specificity is unknown.

Assembly of TCR beta libraries relied on iRepertoire HTBI primers together with Arm-PCR of CDR3 regions. MiXCR, applied by TCRdb to the multiplex PCR reads, yields one record per CDR3 protein. The sample lists about 660,000 distinct CDR3 sequences, roughly 30% occurring once. Source: peripheral blood mononuclear cells (PBMCs), taken when the disease was refractory, from a patient treated with antithyroid drugs. The V and J genes are TRBV12-3 or TRBV12-4 and TRBJ1-6; the match to TRBD1 covers 7 bases. The source is a female donor with Graves disease. The CDR3 sequence: CASSHVRDSSYNSPLHF. In DNA, the CDR3 is TGTGCCAGCAGTCACGTCCGGGACAGCTCCTATAATTCACCCCTCCACTTT.